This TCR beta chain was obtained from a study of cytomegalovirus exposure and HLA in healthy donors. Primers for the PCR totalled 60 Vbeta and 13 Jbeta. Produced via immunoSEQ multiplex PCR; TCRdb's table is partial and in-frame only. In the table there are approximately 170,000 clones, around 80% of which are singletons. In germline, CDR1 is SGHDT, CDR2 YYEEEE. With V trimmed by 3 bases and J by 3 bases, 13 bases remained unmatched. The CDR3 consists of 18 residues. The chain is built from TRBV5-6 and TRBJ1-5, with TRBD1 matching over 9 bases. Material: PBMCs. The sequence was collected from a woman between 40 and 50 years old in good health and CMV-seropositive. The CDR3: CASSSYRTGVVSNQPQHF. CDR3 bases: TGTGCCAGCAGCTCATACCGGACAGGGGTAGTTTCCAATCAGCCCCAGCATTTT.